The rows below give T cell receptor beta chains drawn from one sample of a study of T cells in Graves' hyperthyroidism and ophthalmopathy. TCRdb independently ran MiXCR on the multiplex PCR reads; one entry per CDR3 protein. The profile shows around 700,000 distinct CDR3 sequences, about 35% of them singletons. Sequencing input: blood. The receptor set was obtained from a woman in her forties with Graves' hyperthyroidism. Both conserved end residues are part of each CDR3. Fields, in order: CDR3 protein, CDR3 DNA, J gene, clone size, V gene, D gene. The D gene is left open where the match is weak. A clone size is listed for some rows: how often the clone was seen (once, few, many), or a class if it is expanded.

CDR3aa: CSAREGVKGANVLTF
CDR3nt: TGCAGTGCTAGGGAAGGCGTGAAGGGGGCCAACGTCCTGACTTTC
j_gene: TRBJ2-6
abundance: many
v_gene: TRBV20-1
d_gene: .

CDR3aa: CASSLFFPELFF
CDR3nt: TGTGCCAGCAGTTTGTTCTTCCCCGAGCTGTTTTTT
j_gene: TRBJ2-2
abundance: .
v_gene: TRBV28
d_gene: .

CDR3aa: CASSIRVDNQPQHF
CDR3nt: TGTGCCAGTAGTATTCGGGTGGACAATCAGCCCCAGCATTTT
j_gene: TRBJ1-5
abundance: .
v_gene: TRBV19
d_gene: .

CDR3aa: CASSFRGRDFQPQHF
CDR3nt: TGTGCCAGCAGCTTCAGGGGGCGTGATTTTCAGCCCCAGCATTTT
j_gene: TRBJ1-5
abundance: many
v_gene: TRBV7-2
d_gene: TRBD1

CDR3aa: CASRHGGGYTF
CDR3nt: TGTGCCAGCCGACACGGTGGCGGCTACACCTTC
j_gene: TRBJ1-2
abundance: many
v_gene: TRBV25-1
d_gene: .

CDR3aa: CASSLAIGGGEYTGELFF
CDR3nt: TGTGCCAGCAGCTTAGCGATCGGGGGCGGAGAATACACCGGGGAGCTGTTTTTT
j_gene: TRBJ2-2
abundance: .
v_gene: TRBV7-2
d_gene: .

CDR3aa: CAIGQGSPYEQYF
CDR3nt: TGTGCCATTGGACAGGGAAGCCCCTACGAGCAGTACTTC
j_gene: TRBJ2-7
abundance: few
v_gene: TRBV10-3
d_gene: TRBD1

CDR3aa: CASSDNDWDRGNGQPQHF
CDR3nt: TGTGCCAGCAGTGACAACGATTGGGACAGGGGCAACGGTCAGCCCCAGCATTTT
j_gene: TRBJ1-5
abundance: .
v_gene: TRBV2
d_gene: TRBD1

CDR3aa: CAIQDGGTEAFF
CDR3nt: TGTGCCATCCAGGACGGCGGAACTGAAGCTTTCTTT
j_gene: TRBJ1-1
abundance: .
v_gene: TRBV10-3
d_gene: .

CDR3aa: CASSSTGQYTEAFF
CDR3nt: TGTGCCAGCAGTTCGACAGGGCAATACACTGAAGCTTTCTTT
j_gene: TRBJ1-1
abundance: few
v_gene: TRBV6-2/TRBV6-3
d_gene: TRBD1

CDR3aa: CASSIPGGGGPEAFF
CDR3nt: TGTGCCAGCAGCATTCCAGGGGGTGGGGGCCCTGAAGCTTTCTTT
j_gene: TRBJ1-1
abundance: few
v_gene: TRBV7-9
d_gene: TRBD1

CDR3aa: CASSQKPALGPSGANVLTF
CDR3nt: TGTGCCAGCAGTCAAAAACCAGCCTTGGGACCCTCTGGGGCCAACGTCCTGACTTTC
j_gene: TRBJ2-6
abundance: many
v_gene: TRBV12-3/TRBV12-4
d_gene: .

CDR3aa: CSVGSQQLSNGYTF
CDR3nt: TGCAGCGTTGGATCCCAACAGCTTTCGAATGGCTACACCTTC
j_gene: TRBJ1-2
abundance: many
v_gene: TRBV29-1
d_gene: .

CDR3aa: CASSSPRDGSGNSPLHF
CDR3nt: TGTGCCAGCAGCAGCCCCCGGGACGGGTCCGGCAATTCACCCCTCCACTTT
j_gene: TRBJ1-6
abundance: .
v_gene: TRBV12-3/TRBV12-4
d_gene: .

CDR3aa: CSAPLAGLVYEQYF
CDR3nt: TGCAGTGCCCCTCTAGCGGGACTAGTCTACGAGCAGTACTTC
j_gene: TRBJ2-7
abundance: many
v_gene: TRBV20-1
d_gene: TRBD2

CDR3aa: CASNPASGGQETQYF
CDR3nt: TGTGCCAGCAACCCAGCTAGCGGGGGCCAAGAGACCCAGTACTTC
j_gene: TRBJ2-5
abundance: .
v_gene: TRBV12-3/TRBV12-4
d_gene: TRBD2

CDR3aa: CASSYRTGDNYGYTF
CDR3nt: TGTGCCAGCAGTTACAGAACAGGGGACAACTATGGCTACACCTTC
j_gene: TRBJ1-2
abundance: few
v_gene: TRBV6-6
d_gene: TRBD1

CDR3aa: CASSSIGYTF
CDR3nt: TGTGCCAGCAGTTCCATTGGCTACACCTTC
j_gene: TRBJ1-2
abundance: .
v_gene: TRBV28
d_gene: .

CDR3aa: CASSRGQGANTEAFF
CDR3nt: TGTGCCAGCAGTCGTGGGCAGGGGGCGAACACTGAAGCTTTCTTT
j_gene: TRBJ1-1
abundance: .
v_gene: TRBV12-3/TRBV12-4
d_gene: TRBD1

CDR3aa: CASSGDGPGANVLTF
CDR3nt: TGTGCCAGCAGTGGGGACGGACCTGGGGCCAACGTCCTGACTTTC
j_gene: TRBJ2-6
abundance: few
v_gene: TRBV28
d_gene: .

CDR3aa: CASSDPTGYEQYF
CDR3nt: TGTGCCAGCAGCGACCCGACAGGGTACGAGCAGTACTTC
j_gene: TRBJ2-7
abundance: once
v_gene: TRBV7-9
d_gene: TRBD1

CDR3aa: CASRRVGTGADTEAFF
CDR3nt: TGTGCCAGCAGGCGGGTCGGGACAGGGGCGGACACTGAAGCTTTCTTT
j_gene: TRBJ1-1
abundance: .
v_gene: TRBV6-1
d_gene: TRBD1

CDR3aa: CASRHGTSGGYEQYF
CDR3nt: TGTGCCAGCAGACATGGGACTAGCGGGGGCTACGAGCAGTACTTC
j_gene: TRBJ2-7
abundance: few
v_gene: TRBV13
d_gene: TRBD2

CDR3aa: CASSQNPVAPLHF
CDR3nt: TGCGCCAGCAGCCAGAACCCAGTTGCGCCCCTCCACTTT
j_gene: TRBJ1-6
abundance: many
v_gene: TRBV4-1
d_gene: .

CDR3aa: CASSPTSGERETQYF
CDR3nt: TGTGCCAGCAGCCCAACATCGGGGGAACGGGAGACCCAGTACTTC
j_gene: TRBJ2-5
abundance: .
v_gene: TRBV7-9
d_gene: .

CDR3aa: CASSLSYDPPYEQYF
CDR3nt: TGTGCCAGCAGTTTATCTTATGATCCACCCTACGAGCAGTACTTC
j_gene: TRBJ2-7
abundance: few
v_gene: TRBV27
d_gene: .

CDR3aa: CASSLGQGLTGELFF
CDR3nt: TGTGCCAGCAGCTTGGGACAGGGGTTAACCGGGGAGCTGTTTTTT
j_gene: TRBJ2-2
abundance: .
v_gene: TRBV7-6
d_gene: TRBD1

CDR3aa: CASSHPFVGSNQPQHF
CDR3nt: TGCGCCAGCAGCCATCCCTTCGTGGGTAGCAATCAGCCCCAGCATTTT
j_gene: TRBJ1-5
abundance: once
v_gene: TRBV4-3
d_gene: .

CDR3aa: CASSPPQGASYNSPLHF
CDR3nt: TGTGCCAGTAGTCCTCCACAGGGGGCGTCCTATAATTCACCCCTCCACTTT
j_gene: TRBJ1-6
abundance: .
v_gene: TRBV19
d_gene: TRBD1

CDR3aa: CASSHAPRQGAQVNYGYTF
CDR3nt: TGCGCCAGCAGCCATGCCCCAAGACAGGGGGCGCAGGTCAACTATGGCTACACCTTC
j_gene: TRBJ1-2
abundance: .
v_gene: TRBV7-9
d_gene: TRBD1

CDR3aa: CASSYPQEPQHF
CDR3nt: TGTGCCAGCAGTTACCCACAAGAGCCCCAGCATTTT
j_gene: TRBJ1-5
abundance: once
v_gene: TRBV6-5
d_gene: .

CDR3aa: CASSPRIMNTEAFF
CDR3nt: TGTGCCAGCAGCCCTAGGATCATGAACACTGAAGCTTTCTTT
j_gene: TRBJ1-1
abundance: many
v_gene: TRBV11-3
d_gene: .

CDR3aa: CASGINSEAFF
CDR3nt: TGTGCCAGCGGAATTAACAGTGAAGCTTTCTTT
j_gene: TRBJ1-1
abundance: many
v_gene: TRBV7-2
d_gene: .